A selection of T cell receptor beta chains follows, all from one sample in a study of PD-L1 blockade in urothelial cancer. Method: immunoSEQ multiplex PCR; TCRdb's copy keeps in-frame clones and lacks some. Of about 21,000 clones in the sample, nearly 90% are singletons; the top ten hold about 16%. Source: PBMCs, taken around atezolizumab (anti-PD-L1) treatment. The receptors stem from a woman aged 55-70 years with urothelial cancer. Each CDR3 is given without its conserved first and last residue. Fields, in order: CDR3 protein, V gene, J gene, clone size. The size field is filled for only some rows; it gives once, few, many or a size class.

CDR3: ASSADSYGYT
V: TRBV28
J: TRBJ1-2
size: -

CDR3: ATKMAGGYT
V: TRBV27
J: TRBJ1-2
size: -

CDR3: ASSLVQGGDGYT
V: TRBV11-2
J: TRBJ1-2
size: once

CDR3: ASSLSASRETQY
V: TRBV7-2
J: TRBJ2-5
size: -

CDR3: ASSERLASGTDTQY
V: TRBV13
J: TRBJ2-3
size: -

CDR3: ASSLGGGSNYGYT
V: TRBV5-1
J: TRBJ1-2
size: -

CDR3: ASSMGGSVSDTQY
V: TRBV28
J: TRBJ2-3
size: -

CDR3: ASSSPPAGISEQF
V: TRBV7-2
J: TRBJ2-1
size: -

CDR3: ASSLSGVGQPQH
V: TRBV28
J: TRBJ1-5
size: -

CDR3: ASSGLGLAGGPRELF
V: TRBV6-1
J: TRBJ2-2
size: -

CDR3: ASSGTGGSNQY
V: TRBV19
J: TRBJ2-5
size: -

CDR3: SVPRGETQY
V: TRBV29-1
J: TRBJ2-5
size: -

CDR3: ASGEPQETQY
V: TRBV5-1
J: TRBJ2-5
size: -

CDR3: ASSQAWISGGTQY
V: TRBV4-2
J: TRBJ2-3
size: -

CDR3: SARGNYNEQF
V: TRBV29-1
J: TRBJ2-1
size: once

CDR3: ASSSGQAQETQY
V: TRBV27
J: TRBJ2-5
size: -

CDR3: ATSRDFSGQHYEQY
V: TRBV15
J: TRBJ2-7
size: -

CDR3: ASRGDRSLGEQY
V: TRBV2
J: TRBJ2-7
size: -

CDR3: ASSPSGTGKTEAF
V: TRBV6-5
J: TRBJ1-1
size: -

CDR3: SVGDRGLTNEKLF
V: TRBV29-1
J: TRBJ1-4
size: -

CDR3: ASSRGALSLAGDNEQF
V: TRBV5-4
J: TRBJ2-1
size: -